This T cell receptor beta chain stems from a study of cytomegalovirus exposure and HLA in healthy donors. Concerning this clone itself: Antigen specificity is unknown.

PCR employed 60 Vbeta and 13 Jbeta primers. Only in-frame clones appear in the TCRdb table, and some are missing; sequencing was by immunoSEQ multiplex PCR. In total, the table holds about 140,000 clones. Points from the study as a whole: The authors considered a cluster of highly shared sequence variants likely to be a sequencing artifact. Published work reported that the classifier diagnosed cytomegalovirus status with high specificity and sensitivity. Later analysis suggested most CMV-associated TCR beta chains were HLA-restricted.

The CDR3 is 16 residues long. Deletions cut 1 base from V and 1 base from J, with 14 bases between. Germline values: CDR1 LNHDA, CDR2 SQIVND (reference sequence). The source is a woman aged 18-29 years in good health and CMV-seronegative. The chain employs TRBV19 and TRBJ2-7, with D possibly TRBD2 on 5 matching bases. The sequenced sample was PBMCs. CDR3 sequence (DNA): TGTGCCAGTAGTATAGTAGTGGGAGATAGGTCCTACGAGCAGTACTTC. Protein: CASSIVVGDRSYEQYF.